These T cell receptor beta chains were read from a single sample in a study of response to subunit inactivated influenza vaccine. TCRdb reanalysed the RT-PCR reads using MiXCR and keeps one entry per CDR3 protein. The profile shows about 540,000 distinct CDR3 sequences, around 21% of them singletons. The sample also formed part of further work on T cells expressing NK-cell markers.

The source material was CD4+ T cells sorted from PBMCs, sampled about 11 days after vaccination. The source is a man in his forties or fifties who received an inactivated influenza vaccine. CDR3s include the opening cysteine and the closing phenylalanine or tryptophan. A D gene is named only where the DNA matches it firmly. Part of the rows lack a size; the others show once, few, many or a class for expanded clones.

abundance	v_gene	j_gene	d_gene	CDR3aa	CDR3nt
few	TRBV15	TRBJ2-5	TRBD2	CATSRGGRDKETQYF	TGTGCCACCAGCAGAGGAGGGAGGGATAAAGAGACCCAGTACTTC
once	TRBV20-1	TRBJ2-7	TRBD1	CSARLDRGHEQYF	TGCAGTGCTAGGCTAGACAGGGGGCACGAGCAGTACTTC
once	TRBV2	TRBJ2-5	TRBD1	CASSRDSSQGETQYF	TGTGCCAGCAGTCGGGACAGCAGCCAAGGGGAGACCCAGTACTTC
NA	TRBV20-1	TRBJ2-7	NA	CSARVGGSSYEQYF	TGCAGTGCTAGGGTAGGAGGGAGCTCCTACGAGCAGTACTTC
NA	TRBV20-1	TRBJ2-7	NA	CSARVGGEQYF	TGCAGTGCTAGAGTTGGCGGCGAGCAGTACTTC
few	TRBV10-2	TRBJ1-3	NA	CASSEQGTSGNTIYF	TGCGCCAGCAGTGAGCAGGGTACCTCTGGAAACACCATATATTTT
many	TRBV20-1	TRBJ2-5	NA	CSARDFTEWRETQYF	TGCAGTGCTAGAGATTTCACGGAATGGAGAGAGACCCAGTACTTC
few	TRBV24-1	TRBJ2-7	NA	CATSDPTGEQYF	TGTGCCACCAGTGATCCCACAGGGGAGCAGTACTTC
NA	TRBV4-2	TRBJ2-3	TRBD2	CASSHPILETSGTTDTQYF	TGTGCCAGCAGCCATCCGATCTTAGAGACTAGCGGGACCACAGATACGCAGTATTTT
many	TRBV12-3/TRBV12-4	TRBJ2-3	NA	CASSFSPNYTDTQYF	TGTGCCAGCAGTTTCTCCCCTAACTACACAGATACGCAGTATTTT
NA	TRBV6-2/TRBV6-3	TRBJ2-3	NA	CASKRDGDSTDTQYF	TGTGCCAGCAAGAGAGACGGCGATAGCACAGATACGCAGTATTTT
NA	TRBV19	TRBJ2-7	TRBD2	CASSITSASYEQYF	TGTGCCAGTAGTATAACTAGCGCCTCCTACGAGCAGTACTTC
few	TRBV20-1	TRBJ1-2	NA	CSAPPGGGKGYTF	TGCAGTGCCCCCCCTGGGGGGGGTAAAGGCTACACCTTC
few	TRBV4-1	TRBJ2-1	TRBD2	CASSQEVTSGVEQFF	TGCGCCAGCAGCCAAGAGGTGACTAGCGGGGTCGAGCAGTTCTTC
NA	TRBV7-8	TRBJ2-5	TRBD2	CASVGTRSSGTQYF	TGTGCCAGCGTAGGGACTAGATCCTCGGGGACCCAGTACTTC
NA	TRBV11-3	TRBJ2-3	NA	CASSFGRADTQYF	TGTGCCAGCAGCTTCGGTCGAGCAGATACGCAGTATTTT
few	TRBV7-2	TRBJ2-5	NA	CASSTHGDQTQYF	TGTGCCAGCAGCACCCACGGCGATCAGACCCAGTACTTC
few	TRBV7-3	TRBJ2-1	NA	CASSLNRLANEQFF	TGTGCCAGCAGCTTAAATCGGCTAGCCAATGAGCAGTTCTTC
NA	TRBV20-1	TRBJ1-2	TRBD1	CSARVLRDRGFNGYTF	TGCAGTGCTAGAGTGTTAAGGGACAGGGGATTCAATGGCTACACCTTC
NA	TRBV7-8	TRBJ2-3	TRBD2	CASSSGTSGGKDTQYF	TGTGCCAGCAGCTCCGGGACTAGCGGGGGGAAGGATACGCAGTATTTT
few	TRBV11-3	TRBJ2-1	NA	CASSLGRNGDEQFF	TGTGCCAGCAGCTTAGGGCGGAACGGGGATGAGCAGTTCTTC
few	TRBV11-3	TRBJ2-1	TRBD1	CASSLEGGPPYNEQFF	TGTGCCAGCAGCTTAGAAGGGGGCCCACCCTACAATGAGCAGTTCTTC
NA	TRBV27	TRBJ2-7	NA	CASSSLGSPGSSYEQYF	TGTGCCAGCAGTTCATTAGGGTCCCCGGGGAGCTCCTACGAGCAGTACTTC
NA	TRBV4-2	TRBJ2-1	NA	CASSQGRTLPRNEQFF	TGTGCCAGCAGCCAAGGCAGGACCCTACCACGGAATGAGCAGTTCTTC
NA	TRBV20-1	TRBJ2-5	TRBD1	CSARELGQNQETQYF	TGCAGTGCTAGAGAGTTGGGACAGAACCAAGAGACCCAGTACTTC
NA	TRBV20-1	TRBJ2-5	NA	CSAKDPLIRETQYF	TGCAGTGCCAAAGACCCGCTGATAAGGGAGACCCAGTACTTC
few	TRBV20-1	TRBJ2-1	NA	CSARGHEQFF	TGCAGTGCTAGAGGACATGAGCAGTTCTTC
NA	TRBV7-8	TRBJ2-2	TRBD1	CASSPGRGHGGELFF	TGTGCCAGCAGCCCGGGCAGGGGGCATGGTGGGGAGCTGTTTTTT
NA	TRBV28	TRBJ2-2	TRBD2	CASRQAGVNTGELFF	TGTGCCAGCAGGCAAGCGGGAGTAAACACCGGGGAGCTGTTTTTT
many	TRBV7-2	TRBJ2-3	NA	CASSSLPGQSTDTQYF	TGTGCCAGCAGCTCCCTTCCGGGACAAAGCACAGATACGCAGTATTTT
NA	TRBV11-2	TRBJ1-2	NA	CASSFSDYGYTF	TGTGCCAGCAGCTTTTCAGACTATGGCTACACCTTC
NA	TRBV4-3	TRBJ2-2	NA	CASSNGPGGPGELFF	TGCGCCAGCAGTAATGGACCTGGCGGCCCCGGGGAGCTGTTTTTT
many	TRBV12-3/TRBV12-4	TRBJ1-1	TRBD1	CASRDRSIGGEAFF	TGTGCCAGCAGGGACAGGTCAATCGGGGGTGAAGCTTTCTTT
few	TRBV5-1	TRBJ2-7	NA	CASAAGTLSYEQYF	TGCGCCAGCGCTGCCGGGACTCTTTCCTACGAGCAGTACTTC
few	TRBV11-2	TRBJ2-2	TRBD1	CASSNRDSLTGELFF	TGTGCCAGCAGCAACCGGGACAGTTTAACCGGGGAGCTGTTTTTT
NA	TRBV5-1	TRBJ2-5	TRBD2	CASSLGLAGGHGETQYF	TGCGCCAGCAGCCTCGGACTAGCGGGGGGTCACGGCGAGACCCAGTACTTC
once	TRBV5-1	TRBJ2-3	NA	CASKVLDSTDTQYF	TGCGCCAGCAAGGTCTTAGATAGCACAGATACGCAGTATTTT
many	TRBV12-3/TRBV12-4	TRBJ1-5	NA	CASSPSGREGNQPQHF	TGTGCCAGCAGCCCGTCTGGCAGGGAAGGCAATCAGCCCCAGCATTTT
few	TRBV7-2	TRBJ2-4	NA	CASSTRTEAIQYF	TGTGCCAGCAGCACCCGGACAGAGGCTATTCAGTACTTC
few	TRBV24-1	TRBJ2-2	NA	CATSDWKGGSTGELFF	TGTGCCACCAGTGATTGGAAGGGAGGATCAACCGGGGAGCTGTTTTTT
NA	TRBV25-1	TRBJ2-1	TRBD1	CASSEPTGTGVGNEQFF	TGTGCCAGCAGTGAACCGACCGGGACAGGGGTCGGCAATGAGCAGTTCTTC
NA	TRBV28	TRBJ2-7	NA	CASSTNSRTDYSYEQYF	TGTGCCAGCAGCACTAACTCCAGGACTGATTACTCCTACGAGCAGTACTTC
few	TRBV19	TRBJ2-7	NA	CASSIGHEQYF	TGTGCCAGTAGTATAGGACACGAGCAGTACTTC
NA	TRBV6-2/TRBV6-3	TRBJ2-1	TRBD2	CASKEAGYNEQFF	TGTGCCAGCAAGGAAGCGGGATACAATGAGCAGTTCTTC
many	TRBV7-2	TRBJ1-5	NA	CASSLGRGNQPQHF	TGTGCCAGCAGCTTGGGTAGAGGGAATCAGCCCCAGCATTTT
many	TRBV9	TRBJ2-7	NA	CASSGQGSYEQYF	TGTGCCAGCAGCGGGCAGGGGAGTTACGAGCAGTACTTC
NA	TRBV24-1	TRBJ2-7	TRBD1	CATSDWDSSEQYF	TGTGCCACCAGCGACTGGGACAGCTCCGAGCAGTACTTC
NA	TRBV30	TRBJ2-3	NA	CAWSAGFTDTQYF	TGTGCCTGGAGTGCAGGCTTCACAGATACGCAGTATTTT
many	TRBV20-1	TRBJ1-4	TRBD1	CSASRGGNEKLFF	TGCAGTGCTAGCAGGGGGGGGAATGAAAAACTGTTTTTT
many	TRBV12-3/TRBV12-4	TRBJ1-4	NA	CASQKGYYEKLFF	TGTGCCAGCCAGAAGGGGTATTATGAAAAACTGTTTTTT
many	TRBV30	TRBJ1-1	NA	CAWSVLTEAFF	TGTGCCTGGAGTGTATTAACTGAAGCTTTCTTT
NA	TRBV10-2	TRBJ2-6	NA	CATGVGANVLTF	TGCGCGACGGGGGTAGGGGCCAACGTCCTGACTTTC
NA	TRBV9	TRBJ2-5	NA	CASSVAGAGVLETQYF	TGTGCCAGCAGCGTAGCTGGCGCAGGGGTCCTTGAGACCCAGTACTTC
NA	TRBV9	TRBJ2-3	NA	CASSVDLENTQYF	TGTGCCAGCAGCGTAGATCTGGAAAATACGCAGTATTTT
few	TRBV12-3/TRBV12-4	TRBJ2-7	TRBD2	CASSLWASGGEEQYF	TGTGCCAGCAGTTTATGGGCTAGCGGGGGGGAGGAGCAGTACTTC
NA	TRBV2	TRBJ2-7	TRBD1	CASTRQGQPYEQYF	TGTGCCAGCACCAGACAGGGGCAGCCCTACGAGCAGTACTTC